Listed below are T cell receptor beta chains from one sample, sequenced in a study of shared clonotypes between healthy human individuals. Only in-frame clones appear in the TCRdb table, and some are missing; sequencing was by immunoSEQ multiplex PCR. Among fewer than 850,000 clones, 90% were seen once, and the ten largest hold about 34%. The specimen sequenced was memory CD8+ T cells from PBMCs. The receptors shown here come from a man aged 18 to 30 in good health. Some clones in this sample may be carry-over from other donors' samples. Both conserved end residues are part of each CDR3. D genes are given only for firm matches. The size of a clone is reported for some rows only, either as once, few or many, or as a class for expanded clones.

TGTGCCAGCAGCCCAATAGACAGTTCCTACGAGCAGTACTTC | CASSPIDSSYEQYF | TRBJ2-7 | . | . | TRBV4-2
TGTGCCAGCAGTTTATGGGATAGGGGCACAGATACGCAGTATTTT | CASSLWDRGTDTQYF | TRBJ2-3 | . | . | TRBV28
TGTGCCAGCAGTTACTCCACAGGGACCAACACCGGGGAGCTGTTTTTT | CASSYSTGTNTGELFF | TRBJ2-2 | . | once | TRBV6-5
TGTGCCAGCAGCACCCGGACTAGCGGGACGAACACCGGGGAGCTGTTTTTT | CASSTRTSGTNTGELFF | TRBJ2-2 | TRBD2 | . | TRBV9
TGTGCCAGCAGTGAAATTAAGTCCTACGAGCAGTACTTC | CASSEIKSYEQYF | TRBJ2-7 | . | . | TRBV6-5
TGTGCCAGCAGCTTACGGGTGCTAGCGGGAGGGCGTACAGATACGCAGTATTTT | CASSLRVLAGGRTDTQYF | TRBJ2-3 | TRBD2 | . | TRBV7-2
TGTGCCAGCAGTCCTAGTGCTAGCTACGAGCAGTACTTC | CASSPSASYEQYF | TRBJ2-7 | . | . | TRBV27
TGTGCCAGCAGTGAGAGACAGGGGTGGGGTATAGATACGCAGTATTTT | CASSERQGWGIDTQYF | TRBJ2-3 | TRBD1 | . | TRBV6-1
TGTGCCAGCAGCGGACCGGGACTAGCGGGAGAGTGGTCAGATACGCAGTATTTT | CASSGPGLAGEWSDTQYF | TRBJ2-3 | TRBD2 | . | TRBV9
TGTGCCAACAGTGAGATTTTACAGGGGAACACTGAAGCTTTCTTT | CANSEILQGNTEAFF | TRBJ1-1 | . | . | TRBV25-1
TGTGCCATCAGAGGAGCAACTAATGAAAAACTGTTTTTT | CAIRGATNEKLFF | TRBJ1-4 | . | once | TRBV6-5
TGTGCCAGTAGTTCACATGGAGTTTTAGCGGGACAGAGCTACGAGCAGTACTTC | CASSSHGVLAGQSYEQYF | TRBJ2-7 | . | . | TRBV19
TGTGCCTGGGCTAGACAGCCCTACGAGCAGTACTTC | CAWARQPYEQYF | TRBJ2-7 | . | . | TRBV30
TGTGCCAGCAGCATGGACAGGGTTCAAGAGACCCAGTACTTC | CASSMDRVQETQYF | TRBJ2-5 | TRBD1 | . | TRBV7-9
TGTGCCAGCAGCTTAGTCGGGAGCAATGAGCAGTTCTTC | CASSLVGSNEQFF | TRBJ2-1 | . | . | TRBV7-9
TGCGCCAGCAGCCCCGGGGTAGCGGGAGGGCCAGATCGTCATCATGAGCAGTTCTTC | CASSPGVAGGPDRHHEQFF | TRBJ2-1 | TRBD2 | . | TRBV5-1
TGCGCCAGCAGTCAGGGATTTCGAAATCAGCCCCAGCATTTT | CASSQGFRNQPQHF | TRBJ1-5 | . | . | TRBV10-2